This T cell receptor beta chain was observed in a study of OX40 agonist ivuxolimab in advanced cancers. Sample share makes this clone medium-sized. Other DNA sequences in the sample encode the same CDR3. The length of the CDR3 is 14 residues. V dropped 1 base and J dropped 3; count of bases not matched to a gene: 0. Germline-derived CDR1 and CDR2 are SGHAT and FQNNGV. Profiled with immunoSEQ multiplex PCR; TCRdb holds only in-frame clones, not every one. The sample has around 23,000 clones, about 76% seen once; the top ten hold less than 20%. This TCR was sampled from an adult with an advanced solid tumor such as melanoma, head and neck, liver or kidney cancer. The chain is built from TRBV11-2 and TRBJ2-7; 10 nucleotides align to TRBD2. The sequencing used CD4+ or CD8+ T cells sorted from blood, collected in a trial of the OX40 agonist ivuxolimab. CDR3 DNA: TGTGCCAGCAGCTTAGGGACTAGCGGCTACGAGCAGTACTTC. It translates to CASSLGTSGYEQYF.